This TCR beta chain was identified during a study of shared clonotypes between healthy human individuals. CDR3 size: 14 residues. Germline values: CDR1 KGHSH, CDR2 LQKENI. V shed 1 base and J shed 2 bases, with 7 bases lying between them. A word on this clone: At the DNA level, this CDR3 is encoded by other sequences in the same sample as well.

TCRdb's table, derived via immunoSEQ multiplex PCR, lists solely in-frame clones and lacks some. The profile shows about 2.4 million clones, approximately 93% of them singletons. Material: naive CD4+ T cells from PBMCs. Stated subset: CD45RA+ positively selected. The clonotype comes from a man between 18 and 35 years old in good health. Some clones in this sample may be carry-over from other donors' samples. The chain uses TRBV18 and TRBJ2-3, with D perhaps TRBD1 or TRBD2 (5 bases each). CDR3 sequence: CASSPLGTTDTQYF. The CDR3 DNA reads as TGTGCCAGCTCACCACTAGGGACCACAGATACGCAGTATTTT.